These T cell receptor beta chains were read from a single sample in a study of blood T cells in healthy people across ages. TCRdb passed the 5' RACE reads through MiXCR, listing each CDR3 protein once. In the table there are about 1 million distinct CDR3 sequences, about 25% of which are singletons. The same specimen was also included in a second study, on T cells of mothers and their children.

The sequencing input was blood. These receptors all come from a girl aged 2-10 years in good health. Both conserved end residues are part of each CDR3. A D gene is named only where the DNA matches it firmly. Clone size is not always given. Where it is, it says once, few, many or a class for expanded clones.

CDR3 DNA: TGTGCCAGCAGTTACGGGGGGGACCCGAACACTGAAGCTTTCTTT
CDR3 protein: CASSYGGDPNTEAFF
CDR3 length: 15
V gene: TRBV6-6
D gene: .
clone size: few
J gene: TRBJ1-1

CDR3 DNA: TGTGCCAGCAGCTCCAATACAGGGGCTGGGGGCTACACCTTC
CDR3 protein: CASSSNTGAGGYTF
CDR3 length: 14
V gene: TRBV7-8
D gene: TRBD1
clone size: few
J gene: TRBJ1-2

CDR3 DNA: TGTGCCAGCAGCTTGCTAGGGCAAGGTCAGCCCCAGCATTTT
CDR3 protein: CASSLLGQGQPQHF
CDR3 length: 14
V gene: TRBV7-9
D gene: .
clone size: few
J gene: TRBJ1-5

CDR3 DNA: TGTGCCAGCAGCAGGCCCCTAGCGGGGGGTCAAGAGACCCAGTACTTC
CDR3 protein: CASSRPLAGGQETQYF
CDR3 length: 16
V gene: TRBV2
D gene: TRBD2
clone size: few
J gene: TRBJ2-5

CDR3 DNA: TGCGCCAGCAGCTCTGAGGGCGTTGACGACGAGACCCAGTACTTC
CDR3 protein: CASSSEGVDDETQYF
CDR3 length: 15
V gene: TRBV5-1
D gene: .
clone size: few
J gene: TRBJ2-5

CDR3 DNA: TGTGCCAGCAGCGGAACCGGGGCATGGACAGGGGGTAATTCACCCCTCCACTTT
CDR3 protein: CASSGTGAWTGGNSPLHF
CDR3 length: 18
V gene: TRBV5-6
D gene: TRBD1
clone size: .
J gene: TRBJ1-6

CDR3 DNA: TGTGCCAGCAGTTTCCCGAAGGCGGAGACCCAGTACTTC
CDR3 protein: CASSFPKAETQYF
CDR3 length: 13
V gene: TRBV12-3/TRBV12-4
D gene: .
clone size: .
J gene: TRBJ2-5

CDR3 DNA: TGTGCCAGCATCTCCCGGGAAGGGCCAGAGCTCCACAATGAGCAGTTCTTC
CDR3 protein: CASISREGPELHNEQFF
CDR3 length: 17
V gene: TRBV6-2/TRBV6-3
D gene: .
clone size: few
J gene: TRBJ2-1

CDR3 DNA: TGTGCCAGCAGTTTATTGGGGACAGGGGGCAACACCGGGGAGCTGTTTTTT
CDR3 protein: CASSLLGTGGNTGELFF
CDR3 length: 17
V gene: TRBV27
D gene: TRBD1
clone size: .
J gene: TRBJ2-2

CDR3 DNA: TGCAGCGCTACTGGGACAGATGGCTACACCTTC
CDR3 protein: CSATGTDGYTF
CDR3 length: 11
V gene: TRBV29-1
D gene: TRBD1
clone size: .
J gene: TRBJ1-2

CDR3 DNA: TGTGCCAGCAGCAACGGGGCAGGGGGCGAAGCTTTCTTT
CDR3 protein: CASSNGAGGEAFF
CDR3 length: 13
V gene: TRBV11-1
D gene: TRBD1
clone size: few
J gene: TRBJ1-1

CDR3 DNA: TGCAGCGTGGATGACCATGGACAGTTAAGCCAAGAGACCCAGTACTTC
CDR3 protein: CSVDDHGQLSQETQYF
CDR3 length: 16
V gene: TRBV29-1
D gene: .
clone size: few
J gene: TRBJ2-5

CDR3 DNA: TGTGCCAGCACCAATGGAGCTATTGAAGCTTTCTTT
CDR3 protein: CASTNGAIEAFF
CDR3 length: 12
V gene: TRBV6-5
D gene: .
clone size: .
J gene: TRBJ1-1

CDR3 DNA: TGTGCCAGCAGCCATCCTAGCTGGTCGCAGACCCAGTACTTC
CDR3 protein: CASSHPSWSQTQYF
CDR3 length: 14
V gene: TRBV3-1
D gene: .
clone size: .
J gene: TRBJ2-5

CDR3 DNA: TGTGCCAGCTCACCACCCCTACAGGGGCCAAGCACAGATACGCAGTATTTT
CDR3 protein: CASSPPLQGPSTDTQYF
CDR3 length: 17
V gene: TRBV18
D gene: TRBD1
clone size: .
J gene: TRBJ2-3

CDR3 DNA: TGCGTCACCAGTGATTCCCCCCTGGTGTACTCCTACAATGAGCAGTTCTTC
CDR3 protein: CVTSDSPLVYSYNEQFF
CDR3 length: 17
V gene: TRBV24-1
D gene: .
clone size: few
J gene: TRBJ2-1

CDR3 DNA: TGTGCCAGCAGCGAGGGGGCCCCCTACGAGCAGTACTTC
CDR3 protein: CASSEGAPYEQYF
CDR3 length: 13
V gene: TRBV5-5
D gene: TRBD1
clone size: .
J gene: TRBJ2-7

CDR3 DNA: TGTGCCAGCGACATATCGAACACCGGGGAGCTGTTTTTT
CDR3 protein: CASDISNTGELFF
CDR3 length: 13
V gene: TRBV6-1
D gene: .
clone size: few
J gene: TRBJ2-2

CDR3 DNA: TGTGCCAGTAGCCAACAGGGATCGACAGAGACCCAGTACTTC
CDR3 protein: CASSQQGSTETQYF
CDR3 length: 14
V gene: TRBV19
D gene: .
clone size: .
J gene: TRBJ2-5

CDR3 DNA: TGTGCTGGCAGCTTAGGGCGGGAGGCTGGCCGACAGTTCTTC
CDR3 protein: CAGSLGREAGRQFF
CDR3 length: 14
V gene: TRBV7-7
D gene: TRBD2
clone size: few
J gene: TRBJ2-1

CDR3 DNA: TGCGCCAGCAGCGGCGAAGGGGGCGCAGAGGGCTACACCTTC
CDR3 protein: CASSGEGGAEGYTF
CDR3 length: 14
V gene: TRBV5-1
D gene: TRBD1
clone size: few
J gene: TRBJ1-2

CDR3 DNA: TGTGCCAGCAGCTTTGGGGAGGGGGGCACTGAAGCTTTCTTT
CDR3 protein: CASSFGEGGTEAFF
CDR3 length: 14
V gene: TRBV7-6
D gene: .
clone size: .
J gene: TRBJ1-1

CDR3 DNA: TGTGCCAGCAGCTCAACAGGGACTACCTCCTATAATTTACCCCTCCACTTT
CDR3 protein: CASSSTGTTSYNLPLHF
CDR3 length: 17
V gene: TRBV7-8
D gene: .
clone size: few
J gene: TRBJ1-6

CDR3 DNA: TGTGCCAGCAGTGACGACCGGAGAGGGCTAGTTGAAACCGGGGAGCTGTTTTTT
CDR3 protein: CASSDDRRGLVETGELFF
CDR3 length: 18
V gene: TRBV12-3/TRBV12-4
D gene: .
clone size: .
J gene: TRBJ2-2

CDR3 DNA: TGTGCCAGCGAAGAATCACCGTCACAGAATGAGCAGTTCTTC
CDR3 protein: CASEESPSQNEQFF
CDR3 length: 14
V gene: TRBV7-2
D gene: .
clone size: .
J gene: TRBJ2-1

CDR3 DNA: TGCAGTGCTAGAGGCAAGCAAGAGACCCAGTACTTC
CDR3 protein: CSARGKQETQYF
CDR3 length: 12
V gene: TRBV20-1
D gene: .
clone size: .
J gene: TRBJ2-5

CDR3 DNA: TGTGCCAGCAGCTACAGGGGTGAGCGGCAAGAGACCCAGTACTTC
CDR3 protein: CASSYRGERQETQYF
CDR3 length: 15
V gene: TRBV11-3
D gene: TRBD1
clone size: few
J gene: TRBJ2-5

CDR3 DNA: TGCACCAGCAGCCAAGATGGGGCTTTCTATGGGGGTGGCGTAGAGACCCAGTACTTC
CDR3 protein: CTSSQDGAFYGGGVETQYF
CDR3 length: 19
V gene: TRBV1
D gene: .
clone size: .
J gene: TRBJ2-5

CDR3 DNA: TGTGCCAGCAGCGGTCGGACAGGTCTTGACTACACCTTC
CDR3 protein: CASSGRTGLDYTF
CDR3 length: 13
V gene: TRBV9
D gene: TRBD1
clone size: few
J gene: TRBJ1-2

CDR3 DNA: TGTGCCAGCAGCTCAAGACTAGCAGAAACAGATACGCAGTATTTT
CDR3 protein: CASSSRLAETDTQYF
CDR3 length: 15
V gene: TRBV9
D gene: TRBD2
clone size: few
J gene: TRBJ2-3

CDR3 DNA: TGTGCCAGCAGTTTTGTGCGGGATGGCTACACCTTC
CDR3 protein: CASSFVRDGYTF
CDR3 length: 12
V gene: TRBV12-3/TRBV12-4
D gene: .
clone size: .
J gene: TRBJ1-2

CDR3 DNA: TGCAGTGCCCCCCCCGTGGACAGCTTGAACACTGAAGCTTTCTTT
CDR3 protein: CSAPPVDSLNTEAFF
CDR3 length: 15
V gene: TRBV20-1
D gene: .
clone size: few
J gene: TRBJ1-1

CDR3 DNA: TGCGCCAGCAGGCCACCGAAGGGTGGCTACACCTTC
CDR3 protein: CASRPPKGGYTF
CDR3 length: 12
V gene: TRBV4-1
D gene: .
clone size: few
J gene: TRBJ1-2

CDR3 DNA: TGTGCCAGCAGCCAAGTCAGGGATGCCTACGAGCAGTACTTC
CDR3 protein: CASSQVRDAYEQYF
CDR3 length: 14
V gene: TRBV4-2
D gene: .
clone size: .
J gene: TRBJ2-7

CDR3 DNA: TGTGCCAGCAGTGAATGGGACAGAGAAAATGAAAAACTGTTTTTT
CDR3 protein: CASSEWDRENEKLFF
CDR3 length: 15
V gene: TRBV6-1
D gene: TRBD1
clone size: .
J gene: TRBJ1-4

CDR3 DNA: TGTGCCAGCAGCTCATCGACAGGGTGGGGGAGCTTTTCCTACAATGAGCAGTTCTTC
CDR3 protein: CASSSSTGWGSFSYNEQFF
CDR3 length: 19
V gene: TRBV7-2
D gene: TRBD1
clone size: once
J gene: TRBJ2-1

CDR3 DNA: TGTGCCAGCAGTTACCACAGTCAGACAGGGGAAATCTATGCAACTAATGAAAAACTGTTTTTT
CDR3 protein: CASSYHSQTGEIYATNEKLFF
CDR3 length: 21
V gene: TRBV6-5
D gene: TRBD1
clone size: .
J gene: TRBJ1-4

CDR3 DNA: TGTGCCCGCAGCTTGGAGGGCAATCAGCCCCAGCATTTT
CDR3 protein: CARSLEGNQPQHF
CDR3 length: 13
V gene: TRBV5-6
D gene: .
clone size: .
J gene: TRBJ1-5

CDR3 DNA: TGTGCCAGCAGTTACTCCCTACCGCCCAACCAAGAGACCCAGTACTTC
CDR3 protein: CASSYSLPPNQETQYF
CDR3 length: 16
V gene: TRBV6-5
D gene: .
clone size: .
J gene: TRBJ2-5

CDR3 DNA: TGTGCCAGCAGCGCCCGCCCACTTGGTGGGGTCTCTGGGGCCAACGTCCTGACTTTC
CDR3 protein: CASSARPLGGVSGANVLTF
CDR3 length: 19
V gene: TRBV9
D gene: .
clone size: .
J gene: TRBJ2-6

CDR3 DNA: TGTGCCAGCAGCTTCGGAACAGGCTATCAAGAGACCCAGTACTTC
CDR3 protein: CASSFGTGYQETQYF
CDR3 length: 15
V gene: TRBV7-8
D gene: .
clone size: .
J gene: TRBJ2-5

CDR3 DNA: TGCAGCGTTGTCGCGGGGGGCAATGAGCAGTTCTTC
CDR3 protein: CSVVAGGNEQFF
CDR3 length: 12
V gene: TRBV29-1
D gene: TRBD2
clone size: many
J gene: TRBJ2-1

CDR3 DNA: TGTGCCAGCAGTGAAAGTCAGGTCCAGACCTACGAGCAGTACTTC
CDR3 protein: CASSESQVQTYEQYF
CDR3 length: 15
V gene: TRBV6-1
D gene: .
clone size: .
J gene: TRBJ2-7

CDR3 DNA: TGTGCCAGCAGGACTCCCTTAGGGGCTTTCTTT
CDR3 protein: CASRTPLGAFF
CDR3 length: 11
V gene: TRBV6-6
D gene: .
clone size: .
J gene: TRBJ1-1

CDR3 DNA: TGCAGCGTTGACCCCGGGACGTCTCGAGAAAAACTGTTTTTT
CDR3 protein: CSVDPGTSREKLFF
CDR3 length: 14
V gene: TRBV29-1
D gene: .
clone size: once
J gene: TRBJ1-4

CDR3 DNA: TGCAGTGTGGACAGGGCAGAGGGCTACACCTTC
CDR3 protein: CSVDRAEGYTF
CDR3 length: 11
V gene: TRBV29-1
D gene: TRBD1
clone size: .
J gene: TRBJ1-2

CDR3 DNA: TGCAGCGTTGTTGAGACAGTGACAGAGACCCAGTACTTC
CDR3 protein: CSVVETVTETQYF
CDR3 length: 13
V gene: TRBV29-1
D gene: .
clone size: .
J gene: TRBJ2-5

CDR3 DNA: TGTGCCAGCTCACCCACCGGGGCCTCCTACGAGCAGTACTTC
CDR3 protein: CASSPTGASYEQYF
CDR3 length: 14
V gene: TRBV18
D gene: .
clone size: few
J gene: TRBJ2-7

CDR3 DNA: TGCAGTGCTAGAGGGACAGATCTTTTCTCCTACGAGCAGTACTTC
CDR3 protein: CSARGTDLFSYEQYF
CDR3 length: 15
V gene: TRBV20-1
D gene: .
clone size: .
J gene: TRBJ2-7

CDR3 DNA: TGCAGCGTTGTTGAGGTCGAAGGGGACAATGAGCAGTTCTTC
CDR3 protein: CSVVEVEGDNEQFF
CDR3 length: 14
V gene: TRBV29-1
D gene: .
clone size: .
J gene: TRBJ2-1

CDR3 DNA: TGTGCCATCAGTGAGGGGTCTAGCGGGAGGAAGAGCTCCTACAATGAGCAGTTCTTC
CDR3 protein: CAISEGSSGRKSSYNEQFF
CDR3 length: 19
V gene: TRBV10-3
D gene: TRBD2
clone size: .
J gene: TRBJ2-1

CDR3 DNA: TGCAGCGATGGACAGGAGATGGTCAATGAGCAGTTCTTC
CDR3 protein: CSDGQEMVNEQFF
CDR3 length: 13
V gene: TRBV29-1
D gene: TRBD1
clone size: .
J gene: TRBJ2-1

CDR3 DNA: TGTGCCAGCTCCGACAGCCCCTACAATGAGCAGTTCTTC
CDR3 protein: CASSDSPYNEQFF
CDR3 length: 13
V gene: TRBV27
D gene: .
clone size: few
J gene: TRBJ2-1

CDR3 DNA: TGCGCCAGCAGCCCCCGGAAAGGTGAAGCTTTCTTT
CDR3 protein: CASSPRKGEAFF
CDR3 length: 12
V gene: TRBV4-1
D gene: .
clone size: few
J gene: TRBJ1-1

CDR3 DNA: TGTGCCAGCGGAATAGCAGATACGCAGTATTTT
CDR3 protein: CASGIADTQYF
CDR3 length: 11
V gene: TRBV7-2
D gene: .
clone size: .
J gene: TRBJ2-3

CDR3 DNA: TGTGCCAGCTCACGCTTAGTGGTTGCAGCTAATGAAAAACTGTTTTTT
CDR3 protein: CASSRLVVAANEKLFF
CDR3 length: 16
V gene: TRBV18
D gene: .
clone size: .
J gene: TRBJ1-4

CDR3 DNA: TGTGCCAGCAGTCCCTTCAGCGGGGCGATGGAAAAGTTCTTC
CDR3 protein: CASSPFSGAMEKFF
CDR3 length: 14
V gene: TRBV7-8
D gene: TRBD2
clone size: few
J gene: TRBJ2-1

CDR3 DNA: TGTGCCAGCAGATTGGGGGGCACTGGGGCCAACGTCCTGACTTTC
CDR3 protein: CASRLGGTGANVLTF
CDR3 length: 15
V gene: TRBV28
D gene: .
clone size: few
J gene: TRBJ2-6

CDR3 DNA: TGTGCCAGCAGTTTGCCCGGGGTCTCCTACAATGAGCAGTTCTTC
CDR3 protein: CASSLPGVSYNEQFF
CDR3 length: 15
V gene: TRBV28
D gene: .
clone size: .
J gene: TRBJ2-1

CDR3 DNA: TGTGCCAGCAGTGAAGGTGCCCTATCCTACAATGAGCAGTTCTTC
CDR3 protein: CASSEGALSYNEQFF
CDR3 length: 15
V gene: TRBV2
D gene: .
clone size: once
J gene: TRBJ2-1